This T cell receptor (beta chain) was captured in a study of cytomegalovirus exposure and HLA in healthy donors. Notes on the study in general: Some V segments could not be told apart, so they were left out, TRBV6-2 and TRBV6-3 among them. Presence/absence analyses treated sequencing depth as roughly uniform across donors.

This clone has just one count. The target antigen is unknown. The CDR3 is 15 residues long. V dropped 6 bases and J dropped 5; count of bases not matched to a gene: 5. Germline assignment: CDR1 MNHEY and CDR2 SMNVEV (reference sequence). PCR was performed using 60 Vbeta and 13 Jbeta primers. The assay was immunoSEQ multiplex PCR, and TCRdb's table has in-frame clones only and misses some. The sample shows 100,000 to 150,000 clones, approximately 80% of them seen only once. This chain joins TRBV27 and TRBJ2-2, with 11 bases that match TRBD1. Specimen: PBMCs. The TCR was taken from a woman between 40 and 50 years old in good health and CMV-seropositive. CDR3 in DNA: TGTGCCAGCAGGCCCGGACAGGGGGCGACCGGGGAGCTGTTTTTT. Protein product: CASRPGQGATGELFF.